This TCR beta chain originates from a study of CD8 T cells in ankylosing spondylitis. General study findings and limits: Past studies reported some motif variants in reactive arthritis synovial fluid and blood. It was reported that disease-linked clones were significantly enriched in matched ankylosing spondylitis synovial fluid. Ankylosing spondylitis blood appeared to be characterized by a TCR beta motif of about 8 highly homologous variants.

The CDR3 is made up of 11 amino acids. The J segment lost 2 bases and the V segment lost 8 bases, leaving 3 bases of the junction unmatched. Germline V gene sequence: CDR1 SQVTM, CDR2 ANQGSEA. Generation of TCR beta libraries employed quantitative 5'-RACE incorporating molecular barcodes. TCRdb re-called the 5' RACE reads with MiXCR, one entry per CDR3 protein. In the table there are roughly 91,000 distinct CDR3 sequences, about 8.3% of which are singletons. The table lists this clonotype with many counts. The antigen is not known. The chain is built from TRBV29-1 and TRBJ2-7; 7 positions agree with TRBD1. Source material: blood, either unsorted or a sorted T cell fraction (not recorded which). The sequence was obtained from a male donor with ankylosing spondylitis or in good health (not recorded which). CDR3 sequence: CSIGTAYEQYF. In DNA form, the CDR3 reads TGCAGCATCGGGACAGCCTACGAGCAGTACTTC.